These 24 T cell receptor beta chains were sequenced from one sample in a study of cytomegalovirus exposure and HLA in healthy donors. The PCR used 60 Vbeta and 13 Jbeta primers. Profiling relied on immunoSEQ multiplex PCR, and the TCRdb table lists in-frame clones only, not all of them. The table lists 200,000 to 250,000 clones, 77% of them singletons. Sequenced material: PBMCs. Receptors were obtained from a woman between 55 and 75 years old in good health and CMV-seropositive.

In this sample, this clone turned up a few times. This chain joins TRBV6-5 and TRBJ2-7; tentatively, D is TRBD2 (6 bases). The CDR3 runs to 16 residues. The V end was cut by 0 bases, the J end by 0 bases, with 12 bases between. Germline CDR1 MNHEY, CDR2 SVGAGI. CDR3 residues: CASSYSHSGFSYEQYF. CDR3 nucleotide sequence: TGTGCCAGCAGTTACTCCCATAGCGGATTCTCCTACGAGCAGTACTTC.

The chain has TRBV2 and TRBJ2-5; 7 bases match TRBD1. Germline V CDR1 and CDR2: SNHLY, FYNNEI. CDR3 size: 14 residues. After removal of 4 bases from V and 4 bases from J, the junction contained 6 bases not matched to a gene. The CDR3 sequence: CASSATGRGETQYF. CDR3 in DNA: TGTGCCAGCAGTGCGACAGGGCGAGGAGAGACCCAGTACTTC. The whole variable domain, filled in from reference TRBV2 and TRBJ2-5, reads EPEVTQTPSHQVTQMGQEVILRCVPISNHLYFYWYRQILGQKVEFLVSFYNNEISEKSEIFDDQFSVERPDGSNFTLKIRSTKLEDSAMYFCASSATGRGETQYFGPGTRLLVL.

This rearrangement joins TRBV4-1 to TRBJ2-5; possible D gene TRBD1, 5 bases. This CDR3 spans 14 amino acids. From germline, CDR1 is MGHRA and CDR2 YSYEKL. The V and J ends lost 4 bases and 1 base respectively, with 10 bases between them. DNA for the CDR3: TGCGCCAGCAGCCCACAGGTTCTCCAAGAGACCCAGTACTTC. Its translation is CASSPQVLQETQYF.

The rearrangement joins TRBV30 to TRBJ1-5, with TRBD1 matching 8 bases. The V and J ends lost 2 bases and 3 bases, in that order; junction bases with no gene match: 3. Germline values: CDR1 GTSNPN, CDR2 SVGIG (reference sequence). This CDR3 has 14 amino acids. CDR3 nucleotide sequence: TGTGCCTGGAGTAGGACAGGGCTCAATCAGCCCCAGCATTTT. It yields the protein CAWSRTGLNQPQHF.

The J gene is TRBJ2-1, the V gene TRBV14; 7 positions match TRBD2. This CDR3 spans 14 amino acids. J gave up 9 bases and V 1 base, and 6 bases lay outside the gene matches. CDR1 is SGHDN, CDR2 FVKESK, per germline. CDR3 amino acids: CASSQVTGGAEQFF. Here the CDR3 DNA reads TGTGCCAGCAGCCAAGTAACGGGGGGAGCTGAGCAGTTCTTC.

Here the CDR3 reads CASRGGGQPQHF. The DNA of the CDR3 is TGTGCCAGCAGGGGAGGAGGTCAGCCCCAGCATTTT. The J gene is TRBJ1-5, the V gene TRBV2; D gene unclear. V lost 6 bases and J lost 6, with 9 bases in between. CDR3 length: 12 amino acids. Germline V gene data show CDR1 as SNHLY and CDR2 as FYNNEI.

CDR3 sequence (DNA): TGTGCCAGCAGCTTAAGGGAGGCCAAAAACATTCAGTACTTC. This translates into CASSLREAKNIQYF. The chain is built from TRBV7-2 and TRBJ2-4, with D maybe TRBD2 (5 bases). The germline V and J ends were trimmed by 2 bases and 1 base, with 6 bases remaining between them. This CDR3 is 14 amino acids long. Germline V CDR1 and CDR2: SGHTA, FQGNSA.

This clone was counted a single time. The rearrangement joins TRBV2 to TRBJ1-3; D is possibly TRBD1 (6 bases). CDR3 length equals 15 residues. V lost 1 base, J lost 2 bases, and 9 bases lay in between. Germline V gives CDR1 SNHLY, CDR2 FYNNEI. In nucleotides, the CDR3 is TGTGCCAGCAGTGAAGTTGCAGGGGCTGGAAACACCATATATTTT. Its translation: CASSEVAGAGNTIYF.

V usage is TRBV5-4 and J usage is TRBJ2-5; 7 bases agree with TRBD1. V shed 2 bases, J shed 4 bases, and the junction held 5 bases outside the gene matches. Germline loops: CDR1 SGHNT, CDR2 YYREEE (reference sequence). This CDR3 has 14 amino acids. The CDR3 DNA follows: TGTGCCAGCAGCTTCGGGCAGGGGGTAGAGACCCAGTACTTC. Protein product: CASSFGQGVETQYF.

The genes are TRBV7-2 and TRBJ2-5; no reliable D call. The CDR3 has 13 amino acids. In germline, CDR1 is SGHTA, CDR2 FQGNSA. V lost 1 base to trimming and J lost 3 bases, with 6 bases between them. The CDR3 reads CASSLGAEETQYF. In DNA, the CDR3 is TGTGCCAGCAGCTTAGGCGCGGAAGAGACCCAGTACTTC.

The chain carries TRBV6-6 and TRBJ2-7; 7 bases are shared with TRBD2. The germline CDR1 and CDR2 sequences are MNHNY and SVGAGI (reference sequence). CDR3 length: 13 residues. The trim removed 2 bases at V and 7 bases at J, leaving 5 bases unmatched. The CDR3: CASSYGGGGEQYF. The CDR3 DNA reads TGTGCCAGCAGTTACGGCGGGGGAGGAGAGCAGTACTTC.

This clone was seen a few times. The rearrangement uses TRBV6-5 and TRBJ2-5; 8 nucleotides align to TRBD1. The J call may be incorrect, as the DNA end agrees better with TRBJ2-7. This CDR3 spans 14 amino acids. The germline CDR1 and CDR2 sequences are MNHEY and SVGAGI. The CDR3 coding sequence is TGTGCCAGCAGACCCCCGGGACAGGCCTACGAGCAGTACTTC. It encodes CASRPPGQAYEQYF.

This clone appeared a single time. The chain joins TRBV7-6 to TRBJ1-5; tentative D call: TRBD1 (5 bases). The germline V and J ends were trimmed by 0 bases and 4 bases, with 16 bases remaining between them. Germline V CDR1 and CDR2: SGHVS, FNYEAQ. CDR3 size: 17 residues. The CDR3 DNA reads TGTGCCAGCAGCTTAGCGCGCCTATCAGGGCGGAATCAGCCCCAGCATTTT. Translated, it gives CASSLARLSGRNQPQHF.

This clone turned up a few times. V gene TRBV21-1 combines with J gene TRBJ1-1; the D call of TRBD1 is as the table states it, not checked on the DNA. TRBV21-1 is annotated as a pseudogene. The CDR3 contains 15 residues. The CDR3, as DNA: TGTGCCAGCAGCACGGGACAGGGGACGAACACTGAAGCTTTCTTT. Encoded protein: CASSTGQGTNTEAFF.

This rearrangement joins TRBV25-1 to TRBJ2-7; 7 nucleotides match TRBD1. The CDR3 has 13 residues. Germline trimming cut 3 bases from V and 7 bases from J; bases unmatched to any gene: 6. Germline V CDR1 and CDR2: MGHDK, SYGVNS. The CDR3 DNA is TGTGCCAGCAGTGATATCGACAGGGTAGAGCAGTACTTC. Amino acids: CASSDIDRVEQYF.

The V and J genes are TRBV5-1 and TRBJ2-2; the match to TRBD2 covers 8 bases. J was trimmed by 0 bases and V by 3 bases; bases with no gene match: 4. The CDR3 totals 16 residues. Germline lookup yields CDR1 SGHRS and CDR2 YFSETQ. CDR3: CASSSQTSANTGELFF. The CDR3 DNA follows: TGCGCCAGCAGCTCGCAGACTAGCGCGAACACCGGGGAGCTGTTTTTT.

This chain links TRBV5-1 with TRBJ2-3; 9 bases fit TRBD2. The junction had 7 bases not matched to a gene; V was cut back by 0 bases and J by 2 bases. Germline V gene data show CDR1 as SGHRS and CDR2 as YFSETQ. The CDR3 totals 17 residues. CDR3 sequence reads: CASSLGALAGVTDTQYF. The CDR3 DNA reads as TGCGCCAGCAGCTTGGGAGCCTTAGCGGGAGTCACAGATACGCAGTATTTT.

As for this clone: Within the sample, other DNA sequences also encode this same CDR3. The chain recombines TRBV30 with TRBJ1-2, with a tentative D call TRBD1 (5 bases). The CDR3 runs to 14 residues. CDR1 is GTSNPN and CDR2 is SVGIG in the germline V gene (reference sequence). V lost 0 bases to trimming and J lost 4 bases, with 12 bases between them. The CDR3 sequence is CAWSVLQGVYGYTF. DNA for the CDR3: TGTGCCTGGAGTGTACTTCAGGGCGTCTATGGCTACACCTTC.

The gene calls are TRBV2 and TRBJ2-2, with a possible D match to TRBD2 (6 bases). CDR3 length equals 15 residues. V lost 7 bases to trimming and J lost 0 bases, with 12 bases between them. Germline values: CDR1 SNHLY, CDR2 FYNNEI. Written as DNA, the CDR3 is TGTGCCAGCACCCGAGGCGGGGCGAACACCGGGGAGCTGTTTTTT. Its translation: CASTRGGANTGELFF.

The V gene is TRBV6-1, the J gene TRBJ2-2; D unresolved. Trimming removed 6 bases from V and 4 bases from J, with 9 bases in between. The CDR3 loop spans 13 amino acids. Germline lookup yields CDR1 MNHNS and CDR2 SASEGT. As DNA, the CDR3 is TGTGCCAGCAGGCCAGGAACCACCGGGGAGCTGTTTTTT. This codes for CASRPGTTGELFF.

With regard to this clone: The sample has other DNA sequences that encode this CDR3 too. The chain carries TRBV5-1 and TRBJ1-3; 11 nucleotides align to TRBD1. V trimming: 4 bases; J trimming: 2 bases; junction bases outside the gene matches: 2. The CDR3 covers 15 residues. Germline CDR1 is SGHRS and CDR2 is YFSETQ. The CDR3 nucleotides are TGCGCCAGCAGCCCGGGACAGGGGGCTGGAAACACCATATATTTT. Protein: CASSPGQGAGNTIYF.

This chain connects TRBV28 to TRBJ1-2; TRBD1 is a possible D gene (5 bases). From germline, CDR1 is MDHEN and CDR2 SYDVKM. The CDR3 length is 13 residues. V was clipped by 8 bases and J by 4 bases, with 14 bases between them. The CDR3 sequence: CASERDWGYGYTF. Written as DNA, the CDR3 is TGTGCCAGCGAGAGGGACTGGGGCTATGGCTACACCTTC.

V and J are TRBV21-1 and TRBJ2-3; the table's D gene call, TRBD2, was not cross checked with the DNA. TRBV21-1 is classified as a pseudogene. The CDR3 is 16 amino acids. The CDR3 reads CASSKVPGGSTDTQYF. The CDR3 DNA sequence: TGTGCCAGCAGCAAAGTTCCGGGGGGTAGCACAGATACGCAGTATTTT.

The V gene is TRBV28, the J gene TRBJ1-6; 11 bases are shared with TRBD1. The junction had 1 base not matched to a gene; V was cut back by 2 bases and J by 10 bases. The CDR3 loop spans 14 amino acids. The germline CDR1 and CDR2 sequences are MDHEN and SYDVKM. DNA for the CDR3: TGTGCCAGCAGTTTAGGACAGGGGGCCTCACCCCTCCACTTT. This translates into CASSLGQGASPLHF.